This TCR beta chain appears in the sequencing data of a study of blood T cell repertoires in COVID-19. Whole-study context: Acute and convalescent COVID-19 samples came from the United States, Italy and Spain. Nucleic acid was either cDNA or gDNA, and it came from T cells, B-cell-depleted T cells, or PBMCs.

Germline V lookup: CDR1 LNHNV, CDR2 YYDKDF (reference sequence). Trimming took 1 base from V and 9 from J, leaving 16 bases between them. The CDR3 consists of 14 residues. Authors' processing steps: Quantification of nucleated cells was approximated via reference gene primer amplification. The table came from immunoSEQ multiplex PCR; TCRdb's copy has only in-frame clones and leaves some out. That table is the source of V, J and clone size, and D and trimming were worked out from the DNA. Of 100,000 to 150,000 clones in the sample, 85% were seen once. This chain joins TRBV15 and TRBJ2-7, with D possibly matching TRBD2 (6 bases). The sequencing sample was made of peripheral blood. The sequence derives from a man older than 75 with active or convalescent COVID-19. CDR3 nucleotides: TGTGCCACCAGCAGAGGTGGGGAAGATAGCGGGCAGTACTTC. Its translation is CATSRGGEDSGQYF.